This T cell receptor (beta chain) was sequenced in a study of pediatric ulcerative colitis. The germline V gene has CDR1 SQVTM and CDR2 ANQGSEA. The CDR3 spans 14 residues. Between the trimmed V and J ends, which lost 5 bases and 2 bases, there was a span of 12 bases. Clones were sequenced by immunoSEQ multiplex PCR, and TCRdb holds only the in-frame ones, with some missing. The top ten clones hold 0.9% to 1.2% of a sample with 30,000 to 35,000 clones, 80% to 90% of them seen once. Rectal tissue came from one to two pinch biopsies taken at colonoscopy. V and J are TRBV29-1 and TRBJ2-2, with D perhaps matching TRBD2 (5 bases). This sequence originates from a boy aged 10-17 years with mild ulcerative colitis. Material: gut tissue. CDR3 sequence reads: CSVRDFKNTGELFF. The CDR3 nucleotides are TGCAGCGTTCGGGATTTCAAAAACACCGGGGAGCTGTTTTTT.